The following is a TCR beta chain sequence with its context. Individuals drawn from 20 to 30 US areas were roughly 18 to 100 years old. Recovery among Cohort 3 donors was established by two negative PCRs, clearance, or symptom resolution. These data belong to a study of blood T cell repertoires in COVID-19. This CDR3 comprises 16 residues. Germline V gene lookup returns CDR1 PRHDT and CDR2 FYEKMQ (reference sequence). V gave up 0 bases and J gave up 0 bases, with 9 bases separating them. How the authors handled the data: Counts of nucleated cells, estimated from reference gene primer amplification, were obtained. Libraries were prepared by immunoSEQ multiplex PCR; TCRdb keeps only in-frame clonotypes and omits some of them. For V, J and clone size, that table is used; D and trimming come from the DNA. The repertoire includes approximately 200,000 clones, about nine tenths of them detected once, and 1.2% sits in the top ten.

This TCR came from a man aged 30-40 years who had recovered from COVID-19. The V and J genes are TRBV13 and TRBJ2-1, with no clear D. The sample taken for sequencing was PBMCs or T cells enriched from blood (not recorded which). CDR3 DNA sequence: TGTGCCAGCAGCTTAGGCGGTGCCAACTCCTACAATGAGCAGTTCTTC. It specifies CASSLGGANSYNEQFF. Supplemented by reference TRBV13 and TRBJ2-1, the full variable domain reads AAGVIQSPRHLIKEKRETATLKCYPIPRHDTVYWYQQGPGQDPQFLISFYEKMQSDKGSIPDRFSAQQFSDYHSELNMSSLELGDSALYFCASSLGGANSYNEQFFGPGTRLTVL.